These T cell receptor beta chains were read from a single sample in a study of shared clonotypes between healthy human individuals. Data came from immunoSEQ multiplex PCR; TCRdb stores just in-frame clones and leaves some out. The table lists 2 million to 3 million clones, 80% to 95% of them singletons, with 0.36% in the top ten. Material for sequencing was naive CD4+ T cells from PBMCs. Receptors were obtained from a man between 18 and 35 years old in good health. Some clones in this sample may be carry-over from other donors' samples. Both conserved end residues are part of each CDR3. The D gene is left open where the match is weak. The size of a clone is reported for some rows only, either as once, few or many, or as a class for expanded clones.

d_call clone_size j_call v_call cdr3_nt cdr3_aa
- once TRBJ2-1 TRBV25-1 TGTGCCAGCAGTGAATGGGCGGCCTCCGTCCATGAGCAGTTCTTC CASSEWAASVHEQFF
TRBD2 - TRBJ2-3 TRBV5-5 TGTGCCAGCAGCCAACAGAGGACTAGCGGGGTGGGGCGCACAGATACGCAGTATTTT CASSQQRTSGVGRTDTQYF
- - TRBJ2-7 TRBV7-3 TGTGCCAGCAGCTTAATAGGGATGGAAAAGCAGTACTTC CASSLIGMEKQYF
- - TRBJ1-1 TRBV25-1 TGTGCCGCCTCCCCTGTTTACAGGGACGGTGGCACTGAAGCTTTCTTT CAASPVYRDGGTEAFF
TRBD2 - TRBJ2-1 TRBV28 TGTGCCAGCAGTTTAGCGGGAGGGCCCCATGAGCAGTTCTTC CASSLAGGPHEQFF
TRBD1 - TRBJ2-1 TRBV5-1 TGCGCCAGCAGCGCGCGGACAGGAGCCTACAATGAGCAGTTCTTC CASSARTGAYNEQFF
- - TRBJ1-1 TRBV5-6 TGTGCCAGCACAGGGCTCATTGATACTGAAGCTTTCTTT CASTGLIDTEAFF
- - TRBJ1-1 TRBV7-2 TGTGCCAGCAGCTTCGGGAACACTGAAGCTTTCTTT CASSFGNTEAFF
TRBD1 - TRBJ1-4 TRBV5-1 TGCGCCAGCAGCCTGGGAGATTCAAGGACAGGAAGGATCAATGAAAAACTGTTTTTT CASSLGDSRTGRINEKLFF
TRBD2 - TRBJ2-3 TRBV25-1 TGTGCCAGCAGTCTGCCCATGGGAGCGGGAGGAACAGATACGCAGTATTTT CASSLPMGAGGTDTQYF
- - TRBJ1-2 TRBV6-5 TGTGCCAGCAGTTCGGGGGCGCGGGGCTACACCTTC CASSSGARGYTF
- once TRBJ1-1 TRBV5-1 TGCGCCAGCAGCTTCGGGGGACCCTCTGAAGCTTTCTTT CASSFGGPSEAFF
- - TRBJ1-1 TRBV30 TGTGCCTGGAGCAGGGGATTGCCTGAAGCTTTCTTT CAWSRGLPEAFF
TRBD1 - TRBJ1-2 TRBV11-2 TGTGCCAGCAGTTTATACAGGGGGGGCTATGGCTACACCTTC CASSLYRGGYGYTF
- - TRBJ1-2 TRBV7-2 TGTGCCAGCAGCCCGGACTCCAAACGGGCCTACACCTTC CASSPDSKRAYTF
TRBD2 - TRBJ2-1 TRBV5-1 TGCGCCAGCAGCCTCCCTCCCCGTCTAGCGGGAGGCTCCTACAATGAGCAGTTCTTC CASSLPPRLAGGSYNEQFF
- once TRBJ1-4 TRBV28 TGTGCCAGCAGTTCCTTGGGAGCAACTAATGAAAAACTGTTTTTT CASSSLGATNEKLFF